Given below is one T cell receptor beta chain in context. The antigen is undetermined. The study ran its PCR with 60 Vbeta and 13 Jbeta primers. The method was immunoSEQ multiplex PCR; TCRdb's version includes in-frame clones alone and lacks a portion of them. Among about 170,000 clones listed, roughly 86% were seen once. This record comes from a study of cytomegalovirus exposure and HLA in healthy donors. General observations from the study: Among CMV-associated TCR beta chains, most appeared HLA-restricted in a later analysis. Sequencing depth across donors, presence/absence analyses assumed, was roughly uniform.

Germline V gene lookup returns CDR1 SNHLY and CDR2 FYNNEI. V lost 2 bases and J lost 5, with 13 bases in between. The CDR3 has 15 residues. The sequence was collected from a girl aged 5-17 years in good health and CMV-seropositive. Sequencing was carried out using PBMCs. The chain has TRBV2 and TRBJ1-5; the D is unclear. This chain's CDR3 is CASSELRSPYQPQHF. CDR3 DNA: TGTGCCAGCAGTGAACTGAGATCGCCATATCAGCCCCAGCATTTT.